Listed below are T cell receptor beta chains from one sample, sequenced in a study of blood T cell repertoires in COVID-19. TCRdb keeps only in-frame clones here, not all; method: immunoSEQ multiplex PCR. Here the sample spans about 44,000 clones, about 92% being singletons. The source material was peripheral blood. The receptor set was obtained from a man aged 45-65 years with COVID-19, enrolled during active disease. CDR3s include the opening cysteine and the closing phenylalanine or tryptophan. The D gene is left open where the match is weak. Clone size is not always given. Where it is, it says once, few, many or a class for expanded clones.

j_call d_call clone_size v_call cdr3_nt cdr3_aa
TRBJ1-2 TRBD1 - TRBV6-5 TGTGCCAGCAGTTCCCCGACAGGGAAGCTCGGCTACACCTTC CASSSPTGKLGYTF
TRBJ2-1 - - TRBV5-1 TGCGCCAGCAGCTTGGGGGTCCTAGGAAATGAGCAGTTCTTC CASSLGVLGNEQFF
TRBJ2-1 - - TRBV6-6 TGTGCCAGTCCCAAGTCCGAGGGAAGCTCCTACAATGAGCAGTTCTTC CASPKSEGSSYNEQFF
TRBJ2-7 - - TRBV5-1 TGCGCCAGCAGCTTGGTCGCGGCCACCTACGAGCAGTACTTC CASSLVAATYEQYF
TRBJ1-2 - - TRBV6-5 TGTGCCAGCAGCGTAACCCCCGGGGTCGAGAATGGCTACACCTTC CASSVTPGVENGYTF
TRBJ2-3 - - TRBV5-1 TGCGCCAGCAGCTTGGCCCTGGGGGGGGGCGGATATACGCAGTATTTT CASSLALGGGGYTQYF
TRBJ1-5 - - TRBV3-1/TRBV3-2 TGTGCCAGCAGCCAGACTTATAGCAATCAGCCCCAGCATTTT CASSQTYSNQPQHF
TRBJ1-5 TRBD1 - TRBV6-5 TGTGCCAGCAGGGATGACAGGGGAGTCCGGCCCCAGCATTTT CASRDDRGVRPQHF
TRBJ1-1 TRBD1 - TRBV28 TGTGCCAGCAGAACAGGGGGCACTGAAGCTTTCTTT CASRTGGTEAFF
TRBJ1-1 TRBD1 - TRBV6-5 TGTGCCAGCAGAACCATGACAGGGAAGAACACTGAAGCTTTCTTT CASRTMTGKNTEAFF
TRBJ1-4 - - TRBV30 TGTGCCTGGAGTGTGAAGAGGGTGGGAGAAAAACTGTTTTTT CAWSVKRVGEKLFF
TRBJ1-5 TRBD1 - TRBV7-9 TGTGCCAGCAGCTCGGGGACAGCAATTCCCCAGCATTTT CASSSGTAIPQHF
TRBJ1-2 - - TRBV7-9 TGTGCCAGCAGCTTAGAAACGGCTAACTATGGCTACACCTTC CASSLETANYGYTF
TRBJ2-5 TRBD2 - TRBV5-1 TGCGCCAGCAGCTTGGGGCTAGCGGTCGGGGAGACCCAGTACTTC CASSLGLAVGETQYF
TRBJ2-1 TRBD2 few TRBV5-1 TGCGCCAGCAGCCTGACTAGCGGAGACTACAATGAGCAGTTCTTC CASSLTSGDYNEQFF
TRBJ2-1 TRBD1 - TRBV11-2 TGTGCCAGCAGCTTAGTGGGCGACAGGGGCGATGAGCAGTTCTTC CASSLVGDRGDEQFF
TRBJ1-2 - - TRBV3-1/TRBV3-2 TGTGCCAGCAGCCAAGATCTAGGCGCTAACTATGGCTACACCTTC CASSQDLGANYGYTF
TRBJ2-5 TRBD2 - TRBV19 TGTGCCAGTAGTAGCGGACTAGCGGGGGAGACCCAGTACTTC CASSSGLAGETQYF
TRBJ2-3 - - TRBV3-1/TRBV3-2 TGTGCCAGCAGCCAAGGACTCAGAGATACGCAGTATTTT CASSQGLRDTQYF
TRBJ2-2 - - TRBV5-1 TGCGCCAGCAGCTCTAACGGGGCGAACACCGGGGAGCTGTTTTTT CASSSNGANTGELFF
TRBJ1-1 TRBD1 - TRBV5-1 TGCGCCAGCAGCGACGACAGGGGAAGCACTGAAGCTTTCTTT CASSDDRGSTEAFF
TRBJ2-2 - - TRBV4-3 TGCGCCAGCAGCCAAGATGAGAGCGGGTTCTGGACCGGGGAGCTGTTTTTT CASSQDESGFWTGELFF
TRBJ1-1 - - TRBV12-3/TRBV12-4 TGTGCCAGCAGTTTATCAGGGCGAAGAGCTTTCTTT CASSLSGRRAFF
TRBJ2-1 - - TRBV4-3 TGCGCCAGCAGCCAAGATCCGGGATCATACAATGAGCAGTTCTTC CASSQDPGSYNEQFF
TRBJ2-1 - - TRBV5-1 TGCGCCAGCAGCTTGGGCCAGGGCTCCTACAATGAGCAGTTCTTC CASSLGQGSYNEQFF
TRBJ2-1 - - TRBV6-2/TRBV6-3 TGTGCCAGCAGTTACAGGGGCCCAAACTACAATGAGCAGTTCTTC CASSYRGPNYNEQFF
TRBJ1-3 - - TRBV3-1/TRBV3-2 TGTGCCAGCAGCCCAACAGACTCTGGAAACACCATATATTTT CASSPTDSGNTIYF
TRBJ2-1 TRBD1 - TRBV9 TGTGCCAGCAGCGTAGGCAGGGGGACCTACAATGAGCAGTTCTTC CASSVGRGTYNEQFF